The rows below give T cell receptor beta chains drawn from one sample of a study of blood T cell repertoires in COVID-19. Here immunoSEQ multiplex PCR was the method, and the copy in TCRdb shows in-frame clones only, minus some. The sample lists about 20,000 clones, 65% to 85% seen once, with roughly a fifth in the top ten. Sequencing was done on a sample of peripheral blood. These receptors all come from an elderly man with active or convalescent COVID-19. CDR3s include the opening cysteine and the closing phenylalanine or tryptophan. The D gene is left open where the match is weak. Only part of the rows carry a size: once, few, many, or a class if the clone is expanded.

TRBJ2-4 | TRBD2 | . | TRBV19 | CASSQGRVDKNIQYF | TGTGCCAGTAGTCAAGGGAGGGTGGACAAAAACATTCAGTACTTC
TRBJ1-3 | . | . | TRBV7-2 | CASSLDSTGNTIYF | TGTGCCAGCAGCTTGGACAGTACTGGAAACACCATATATTTT
TRBJ2-3 | TRBD1 | . | TRBV6-5 | CASSHTGGKDTQYF | TGTGCCAGCAGCCATACAGGGGGCAAAGATACGCAGTATTTT
TRBJ2-3 | TRBD2 | . | TRBV7-2 | CASSPNSGSMSDTQYF | TGTGCCAGCAGCCCTAATAGCGGGAGTATGTCAGATACGCAGTATTTT
TRBJ1-4 | TRBD1 | . | TRBV19 | CASSIRGGLGEKLFF | TGTGCCAGTAGTATTAGAGGGGGCCTCGGTGAAAAACTGTTTTTT
TRBJ1-4 | . | few | TRBV28 | CASSHRERTNEKLFF | TGTGCCAGCAGCCACCGGGAAAGAACTAATGAAAAACTGTTTTTT
TRBJ2-5 | TRBD2 | . | TRBV9 | CASSAGTSGALSETQYF | TGTGCCAGCAGCGCTGGGACTAGCGGGGCTCTAAGTGAGACCCAGTACTTC
TRBJ1-2 | TRBD1 | . | TRBV15 | CATSQIRTGTGYTF | TGTGCCACCAGCCAGATACGGACAGGGACCGGCTACACCTTC
TRBJ2-2 | . | . | TRBV5-1 | CASSRTTTGTGELFF | TGCGCCAGCAGCCGCACGACTACTGGTACCGGGGAGCTGTTTTTT
TRBJ1-2 | . | . | TRBV29-1 | CSVEGSPVSRDYGYTF | TGCAGCGTTGAAGGATCACCAGTCAGCAGGGACTATGGCTACACCTTC
TRBJ1-5 | TRBD1 | . | TRBV2 | CASSEETGGLQPQHF | TGTGCCAGCAGTGAAGAGACAGGGGGCCTTCAGCCCCAGCATTTT
TRBJ1-1 | . | . | TRBV6-5 | CASSYSPRGLNTEAFF | TGTGCCAGCAGTTACTCCCCCAGGGGCCTCAACACTGAAGCTTTCTTT
TRBJ1-5 | . | . | TRBV28 | CASSLRGSRNQPQHF | TGTGCCAGCAGTTTAAGGGGATCTCGCAATCAGCCCCAGCATTTT
TRBJ2-1 | TRBD2 | . | TRBV4-1 | CASSVPVQLSGRFGYEQFF | TGCGCCAGCAGCGTCCCGGTCCAACTTAGCGGGAGGTTCGGGTATGAGCAGTTCTTC
TRBJ2-7 | . | . | TRBV5-1 | CASSLGLEYEQYF | TGCGCCAGCAGCTTGGGACTAGAATACGAGCAGTACTTC
TRBJ1-2 | TRBD1 | . | TRBV6-5 | CASSRQGSNYGYTF | TGTGCCAGCAGCAGACAGGGGAGTAACTATGGCTACACCTTC
TRBJ2-6 | . | . | TRBV2 | CAGRRGTSGANVLTF | TGTGCCGGGAGGAGGGGAACCTCTGGGGCCAACGTCCTGACTTTC
TRBJ2-7 | TRBD1 | . | TRBV4-1 | CASTHGQGVYYEQYF | TGCGCCAGCACCCACGGACAGGGTGTTTACTACGAGCAGTACTTC
TRBJ2-7 | TRBD1 | . | TRBV2 | CASRGDRYFYEQYF | TGTGCCAGCAGAGGGGACAGGTACTTCTACGAGCAGTACTTC
TRBJ1-2 | TRBD1 | . | TRBV29-1 | CSVVPPPFGDRLLYGYTF | TGCAGCGTTGTTCCCCCCCCGTTCGGGGACAGGCTCCTCTATGGCTACACCTTC
TRBJ1-1 | TRBD1 | . | TRBV2 | CASSGQGVITEAFF | TGTGCCAGCAGTGGACAGGGGGTAATAACTGAAGCTTTCTTT
TRBJ2-5 | . | . | TRBV6-5 | CASSPEETQYF | TGTGCCAGCAGCCCGGAAGAGACCCAGTACTTC
TRBJ2-4 | . | . | TRBV19 | CASSIVDSLVATQYF | TGTGCCAGTAGTATAGTTGATTCACTCGTAGCTACACAGTACTTC
TRBJ1-1 | . | . | TRBV7-8 | CASSRGGQPNTEAFF | TGTGCCAGCAGCCGGGGCGGGCAGCCGAACACTGAAGCTTTCTTT
TRBJ1-5 | TRBD1 | . | TRBV6-5 | CASRDGQGVNQPQHF | TGTGCCAGCAGAGACGGACAGGGAGTCAATCAGCCCCAGCATTTT
TRBJ2-7 | . | medium-sized | TRBV7-2 | CASGTGGADGYEQYF | TGTGCCAGCGGCACGGGGGGCGCGGACGGATACGAGCAGTACTTC
TRBJ2-7 | . | . | TRBV9 | CASSLGQSTYEQYF | TGTGCCAGCAGCCTCGGACAGAGTACCTACGAGCAGTACTTC
TRBJ2-1 | TRBD2 | . | TRBV27 | CASSPTSGASYNEQFF | TGTGCCAGCAGTCCAACTAGCGGGGCGTCCTACAATGAGCAGTTCTTC